This is a list of T cell receptor beta chains from one sample in a study of blood T cell repertoires in COVID-19. Assay: immunoSEQ multiplex PCR; the TCRdb copy retains only in-frame clones and omits some. The sample holds over 75,000 clones, roughly 82% seen once. Source material: peripheral blood. These receptors originate from a human donor in a cohort sampled during active COVID-19. Both conserved end residues are part of each CDR3. D genes are given only for firm matches. Clone size appears in some rows only: once, few, many, or a class for an expanded clone.

d_call j_call clone_size v_call cdr3_nt cdr3_aa
TRBD1 TRBJ2-7 . TRBV7-2 TGTGCCAGCAGCTTAGCGGGACAGGACGAGCAGTACTTC CASSLAGQDEQYF
. TRBJ1-2 . TRBV6-5 TGTGCCGTGTCCAAAGGGGAAGGCTACACCTTC CAVSKGEGYTF
TRBD2 TRBJ2-5 . TRBV14 TGTGCCAGCAGTCCAAGGGGCAGCGGGGGCCAAGAGACCCAGTACTTC CASSPRGSGGQETQYF
TRBD2 TRBJ2-3 . TRBV5-4 TGTGCCAGCAGCCCAGCGGGGGAAGCCACAGATACGCAGTATTTT CASSPAGEATDTQYF
. TRBJ2-7 . TRBV19 TGTGCCAGTAGTATCGCCAGGGGTAGCTCCTACGAGCAGTACTTC CASSIARGSSYEQYF
TRBD1 TRBJ1-2 . TRBV3-1/TRBV3-2 TGTGCCAGCAGCCCGCGGGACAGAAACGGCTACACCTTC CASSPRDRNGYTF
. TRBJ1-6 . TRBV28 TGTGCCAGCACCTTGGGCCAGTATAATTCACCCCTCCACTTT CASTLGQYNSPLHF
. TRBJ1-1 . TRBV14 TGTGCCAGCAGCCTTACCTATAACACTGAAGCTTTCTTT CASSLTYNTEAFF
TRBD1 TRBJ1-1 . TRBV12-3/TRBV12-4 TGTGCCAGCACCGAAGACAGGGTCACTGAAGCTTTCTTT CASTEDRVTEAFF
. TRBJ1-1 . TRBV9 TGTGCCAGCAGCCCCAAGGATAGCAGGGCCACTGAAGCTTTCTTT CASSPKDSRATEAFF
. TRBJ1-4 . TRBV5-6 TGTGCCAGCAGCCCCGGGGGTCTAATTAATGAAAAACTGTTTTTT CASSPGGLINEKLFF
TRBD1 TRBJ1-5 . TRBV10-3 TGTGCCATCAGTGAGTCGCCGACAGGGGGTCAGCCCCAGCATTTT CAISESPTGGQPQHF
TRBD2 TRBJ2-1 . TRBV15 TGTGCCACCAGCGACGGGGGGTGGGTTTACAATGAGCAGTTCTTC CATSDGGWVYNEQFF
. TRBJ1-6 once TRBV9 TGTGCCAGCAGCGTAGCTGCAGATTCACCCCTCCACTTT CASSVAADSPLHF
. TRBJ2-1 . TRBV30 TGTGCCTGGAACCTGCGCCGGGAGCAGTTCTTC CAWNLRREQFF
. TRBJ1-4 . TRBV6-6 TGTGCCAGCAGTTACGACAGACGTAATGAAAAACTGTTTTTT CASSYDRRNEKLFF
. TRBJ2-7 . TRBV9 TGTGCCAGCAGCCCCGCGAGCTACTTACCCTACGAGCAGTACTTC CASSPASYLPYEQYF
. TRBJ1-3 . TRBV3-1/TRBV3-2 TGTGCCAGAACCCCGCCGAATACTCTCGGAAACACCATATATTTT CARTPPNTLGNTIYF
TRBD2 TRBJ2-7 . TRBV6-5 TGTGCCAGCAGCACCGGACTAGCGGTGCCCTACGAGCAGTACTTC CASSTGLAVPYEQYF
. TRBJ2-3 . TRBV7-2 TGTGCCAGCAGCTCCGGGGTAACAGATACGCAGTATTTT CASSSGVTDTQYF
. TRBJ1-2 . TRBV25-1 TGTGCCAGTAATAAAGTTGAGAGGGTTGACTATGGCTACACCTTC CASNKVERVDYGYTF
. TRBJ1-2 . TRBV3-1/TRBV3-2 TGTGCCAGCAGCCCCCCTCCGGGGAGGCATCCTAACTATGGCTACACCTTC CASSPPPGRHPNYGYTF
. TRBJ2-1 . TRBV15 TGTGCCACCAGCAGAGATCCAGGTTCCGACAATGAGCAGTTCTTC CATSRDPGSDNEQFF
TRBD1 TRBJ1-1 . TRBV7-9 TGTGCCAGCAGCTTATTACAGGGGTACACTGAAGCTTTCTTT CASSLLQGYTEAFF
TRBD2 TRBJ2-2 few TRBV4-1 TGCGCCAGCAGCCAAATCGAGCGGGGGCTCGGGGAGCTGTTTTTT CASSQIERGLGELFF
TRBD1 TRBJ1-5 . TRBV7-2 TGTGCCAGCAGCTTAGCGACAGGGTCGAATCAGCCCCAGCATTTT CASSLATGSNQPQHF
. TRBJ2-5 . TRBV7-9 TGTGCCAGCAGCTTGAGCAGGGTTGGGCGAGAGACCCAGTACTTC CASSLSRVGRETQYF
TRBD1 TRBJ1-2 . TRBV28 TGTGCCAGCAGTTCCCGACAGGGATCGTACGTTGGCTACACCTTC CASSSRQGSYVGYTF
. TRBJ2-3 once TRBV7-2 TGTGCCAGCAGCTTAAGAGCGGCGATTAGCACAGATACGCAGTATTTT CASSLRAAISTDTQYF
TRBD1 TRBJ2-7 . TRBV28 TGTGCCAGCAGTTTGGCCTCAGGGGGTTTGGGGGAGCAGTACTTC CASSLASGGLGEQYF
TRBD1 TRBJ2-7 . TRBV5-1 TGCGCCAGCAGCTTACAGGGGGTCGAGCAGTACTTC CASSLQGVEQYF
. TRBJ2-7 . TRBV18 TGTGCCAGCTCACCAGAACTCTTAAACGAGCAGTACTTC CASSPELLNEQYF
TRBD1 TRBJ1-6 . TRBV25-1 TGTGCCAGCAGGGGACAGAATTCACCCCTCCACTTT CASRGQNSPLHF
TRBD1 TRBJ1-4 . TRBV2 TGTGCCAGCAGTATCAGGGGGACTAATGAAAAACTGTTTTTT CASSIRGTNEKLFF
TRBD1 TRBJ2-3 . TRBV5-1 TGCGCCAGCAGCCCCGACAGGGCGACAGATACGCAGTATTTT CASSPDRATDTQYF
TRBD1 TRBJ1-2 . TRBV7-2 TGTGCCAGCAGCTTCGCTATCCCCGGAACAGGGGAATCTGGCTACACCTTC CASSFAIPGTGESGYTF
. TRBJ1-1 . TRBV20-1 TGCAGTGCTAAACAGAACACTGAAGCTTTCTTT CSAKQNTEAFF
. TRBJ2-7 . TRBV28 TGTGCCAGCAGGCAGGGATCCTACGAGCAGTACTTC CASRQGSYEQYF
. TRBJ2-7 . TRBV3-1/TRBV3-2 TGTGCCAGCAGCCAAGTGGCCAGGGGATCCTACGAGCAGTACTTC CASSQVARGSYEQYF
. TRBJ2-7 . TRBV6-5 TGTGCCAGCATCAACGGAGGAGAGGGATCCTACGAGCAGTACTTC CASINGGEGSYEQYF
TRBD1 TRBJ2-7 . TRBV6-2/TRBV6-3 TGTGCCAGCAGTTGGCAGGGGGCTTACGGGCAGTACTTC CASSWQGAYGQYF
TRBD2 TRBJ2-3 . TRBV5-1 TGCGCCAGCAGCTACGGGACTAGCGGGAGGAGCACAGATACGCAGTATTTT CASSYGTSGRSTDTQYF
TRBD1 TRBJ2-5 . TRBV16 TGTGCCAGCAGCCGCCTACCGGGACAGGGGGAAGAGACCCAGTACTTC CASSRLPGQGEETQYF
. TRBJ1-6 . TRBV18 TGTGCCAGCTCACCACTACAGAACGCCGATTCACCCCTCCACTTT CASSPLQNADSPLHF